These 18 T cell receptor beta chains were all obtained from the same sample, sequenced in a study of T cells after posttransplantation cyclophosphamide. The protocol was immunoSEQ multiplex PCR, while the TCRdb copy is restricted to in-frame clones and leaves out a portion. The sample has roughly 30,000 clones, about 87% seen once. Source material: PBMCs. All receptors derive from a woman between 40 and 50 years old with a blood cancer, CMV-positive, and with a related stem cell donor.

V usage is TRBV6-1 and J usage is TRBJ2-5, with 12 nucleotides matching TRBD1. The last part of the DNA fits TRBJ2-7 better; the J call may be wrong. CDR3 length equals 19 residues. CDR1 MNHNS and CDR2 SASEGT come from the germline V gene. CDR3 bases: TGTGCCAGCAGTGAAATGTCGGGGTGGGGGACAGGGGGCTTCTACGAGCAGTACTTC. Translating gives CASSEMSGWGTGGFYEQYF.

V is TRBV21-1 and J is TRBJ2-1; TRBD2, as called in the table, went unchecked against the DNA. TRBV21-1 is a listed pseudogene. The CDR3 loop spans 19 amino acids. The CDR3: CASSPRGPSGGALYNEQFF. DNA for the CDR3: TGTGCCAGCAGCCCCCGGGGCCCTAGCGGGGGGGCGCTTTACAATGAGCAGTTCTTC.

V usage is TRBV11-1 and J usage is TRBJ1-6, with D hard to call. V was cut by 2 bases and J by 5 bases, with 7 bases left in between. The CDR3 extends over 14 amino acids. Per germline, CDR1 SGHAT and CDR2 FQDESV (reference sequence). CDR3 protein: CASSLSTDNSPLHF. CDR3 nucleotide sequence: TGTGCCAGCAGCTTAAGTACAGATAATTCACCCCTCCACTTT.

This sequence joins TRBV11-3 and TRBJ2-5, with TRBD1 identical over 7 bases. Unmatched junction bases numbered 4, after V lost 4 bases and J lost 2 bases. Germline lookup yields CDR1 SGHNT and CDR2 YENEEA. The CDR3 extends over 14 amino acids. The CDR3 DNA sequence: TGTGCCAGCAGCTCTTGGGGACAGCAAGAGACCCAGTACTTC. Translation: CASSSWGQQETQYF.

The V call is TRBV5-1, the J call TRBJ2-7; the match to TRBD1 covers 10 bases. Germline V lookup: CDR1 SGHRS, CDR2 YFSETQ. J was trimmed by 1 base and V by 4 bases; bases with no gene match: 8. CDR3 length: 16 amino acids. Here the CDR3 DNA reads TGCGCCAGCAGCCCCGGGACAGGGGCGAGGTCCTACGAGCAGTACTTC. It encodes CASSPGTGARSYEQYF.

This clone was detected only once. The chain joins TRBV18 to TRBJ1-1; D gene ambiguous. The CDR3 extends over 13 amino acids. Between the trimmed V and J ends, which lost 3 bases and 0 bases, there was a span of 5 bases. CDR1 is KGHSH, CDR2 LQKENI, per germline. The CDR3 DNA reads as TGTGCCAGCTCACCTGAGGTGAACACTGAAGCTTTCTTT. It translates to CASSPEVNTEAFF.

The chain is built from TRBV18 and TRBJ1-2, with unresolved D. Germline CDR1 KGHSH, CDR2 LQKENI. The CDR3 is 12 amino acids. V lost 4 bases and J lost 3, with 6 bases in between. The CDR3 here is CASSLTDYGYTF. Here the CDR3 DNA reads TGTGCCAGCTCACTGACTGACTATGGCTACACCTTC.

The DNA of the CDR3 is TGTGCCAGCAGTTTAGTGGCAGGGGGCTCCTACGAGCAGTACTTC. It codes for CASSLVAGGSYEQYF. The chain employs TRBV27 and TRBJ2-7; 7 bases line up with TRBD1. Per germline, CDR1 MNHEY and CDR2 SMNVEV (reference sequence). The V gene end was trimmed by 2 bases and the J gene end by 0 bases; junction bases not matched to a gene: 4. This CDR3 has 15 residues.

This sequence joins TRBV9 and TRBJ2-7, with D tentatively TRBD1 (6 bases). The CDR3 extends over 15 amino acids. Germline lookup yields CDR1 SGDLS and CDR2 YYNGEE. V was shortened by 4 bases and J by 3 bases, with 17 bases between the two germline ends. The CDR3 DNA reads as TGTGCCAGCAGCCCGGCCCCGGGACAAGACTACGAGCAGTACTTC. Encoded protein: CASSPAPGQDYEQYF.

The V and J genes are TRBV7-9 and TRBJ2-2, with D perhaps matching TRBD1 (5 bases). CDR1 SEHNR and CDR2 FQNEAQ come from the germline V gene (reference sequence). The V and J ends lost 5 bases and 0 bases respectively, with 10 bases between them. CDR3 length: 15 residues. The CDR3 DNA is TGTGCCAGCAGCGCACGGACAACGAACACCGGGGAGCTGTTTTTT. Encoded protein: CASSARTTNTGELFF.

This chain connects TRBV11-3 to TRBJ1-6; 7 bases are a match to TRBD1. Germline V gives CDR1 SGHNT, CDR2 YENEEA. V lost 4 bases, J lost 9 bases, and 9 bases stayed unmatched. This CDR3 spans 15 amino acids. The CDR3 bases are TGTGCCAGCAGCTATTCCGGGACAGAAAGTTCACCCCTCCACTTT. This sequence encodes CASSYSGTESSPLHF.

As for this clone: At the DNA level, this CDR3 is encoded by other sequences in the same sample as well. The gene calls are TRBV27 and TRBJ2-7, with 10 bases lining up with TRBD1. The germline V gene has CDR1 MNHEY and CDR2 SMNVEV (reference sequence). The J segment lost 4 bases and the V segment lost 6 bases, leaving 9 bases of the junction unmatched. The CDR3 consists of 15 residues. The CDR3 protein is CASSPGTGVAYEQYF. The DNA for the CDR3 is TGTGCCAGCAGCCCAGGGACAGGGGTTGCATACGAGCAGTACTTC.

The V and J genes are TRBV5-6 and TRBJ2-1, with 7 positions matching TRBD1. The CDR3 sequence is 15 residues long. From germline, CDR1 is SGHDT and CDR2 YYEEEE. Trimming removed 0 bases from V and 2 bases from J; junction bases left unmatched: 2. CDR3 DNA sequence: TGTGCCAGCAGCTTGGGTGGACAGGCCTACAATGAGCAGTTCTTC. Amino acids: CASSLGGQAYNEQFF.

This rearrangement joins TRBV6-5 to TRBJ1-2; 8 bases fit TRBD1. The V and J ends lost 6 bases and 1 base, in that order; junction bases with no gene match: 7. The CDR3 has 15 amino acids. Germline CDR1 is MNHEY and CDR2 is SVGAGI. CDR3 nucleotide sequence: TGTGCCAGCAGCCCGACAGGGGAGGGTAACTATGGCTACACCTTC. Protein: CASSPTGEGNYGYTF.

This chain joins TRBV4-1 and TRBJ2-1; 15 nucleotides match TRBD2. The CDR3 is 17 residues long. V was pared by 1 base and J by 8 bases, with 6 bases of the junction left unmatched. Germline CDR1 is MGHRA and CDR2 is YSYEKL. CDR3 bases: TGCGCCAGCAGCCAAGGGGGAGGACTAGCGGGGGGGTATGAGCAGTTCTTC. Translated: CASSQGGGLAGGYEQFF.

V and J are TRBV4-1 and TRBJ2-5; D might be TRBD1 (5 bases). V lost 3 bases and J 2 bases, leaving 7 bases between the germline ends. CDR1 is MGHRA and CDR2 is YSYEKL in the germline V gene. CDR3 size: 13 residues. CDR3 loop: CASSQGPQETQYF. The CDR3 bases are TGCGCCAGCAGCCAGGGGCCTCAAGAGACCCAGTACTTC.

The chain couples TRBV6-5 to TRBJ1-5, with D possibly matching TRBD1 (6 bases). Looked up from germline, CDR1 is MNHEY and CDR2 is SVGAGI. The V end lost 3 bases, the J end lost 1 base, and 10 bases lay between the germline ends. The CDR3 is made up of 15 amino acids. CDR3 DNA: TGTGCCAGCAGTTATAGTGGACAGAGCAATCAGCCCCAGCATTTT. The encoded protein is CASSYSGQSNQPQHF.

The chain is built from TRBV29-1 and TRBJ1-2; D is undetermined. This CDR3 contains 13 residues. The germline gives CDR1 SQVTM, CDR2 ANQGSEA. V was clipped by 3 bases and J by 3 bases, with 11 bases between them. CDR3 coding DNA: TGCAGCGTTGATACTACTGGAGACTATGGCTACACCTTC. Residues: CSVDTTGDYGYTF. Looking up the rest from reference TRBV29-1 and TRBJ1-2 gives the full variable domain: SAVISQKPSRDICQRGTSLTIQCQVDSQVTMMFWYRQQPGQSLTLIATANQGSEATYESGFVIDKFPISRPNLTFSTLTVSNMSPEDSSIYLCSVDTTGDYGYTFGSGTRLTVV.